The sequence of this TCR beta chain was determined in a study of blood T cells in healthy people across ages. V was clipped by 4 bases and J by 0 bases, with 16 bases between them. This CDR3 is built from 17 residues. The germline gives CDR1 LGHDT, CDR2 YNNKEL (reference sequence). Primed by a sample-barcoded 5' primer and a J-beta primer mix, a second PCR proceeded for about 6 to 12 cycles. TCRdb re-called the 5' RACE reads through MiXCR, storing one row per CDR3 protein. The top ten clones hold 23% of a sample with 1.5 million to 2 million distinct CDR3 sequences, roughly 43% of them seen once. The gene calls are TRBV3-1 and TRBJ2-4; TRBD2 might be the D (6 bases). This receptor was identified in a human donor in good health. The sequencing input was blood. This CDR3 reads CASSPRGTALAKNIQYF. The CDR3, as DNA: TGTGCCAGCAGCCCCCGCGGGACGGCGCTAGCCAAAAACATTCAGTACTTC.